The rows below give T cell receptor beta chains drawn from one sample of a study of early T cells in non-severe SARS-CoV-2 infection. TCRdb reanalysed the 5' RACE reads using MiXCR and keeps one entry per CDR3 protein. The data hold over 50,000 distinct CDR3 sequences, with approximately 10% observed a single time. Sequences were obtained from whole blood. The receptors here all came from an adult who was a healthcare worker with PCR-confirmed SARS-CoV-2 infection or an uninfected control (not recorded which). Each CDR3 is given with its conserved first and last residue. A D gene is named only where the DNA matches it firmly. Only part of the rows carry a size: once, few, many, or a class if the clone is expanded.

>TRBJ2-3|TRBV25-1|.|.
CASLKGVTQYF
TGTGCCAGCCTTAAGGGGGTTACGCAGTATTTT
>TRBJ1-2|TRBV28|.|many
CASSLYPAHYGYTF
TGTGCCAGCAGTTTATATCCGGCCCACTATGGCTACACCTTC
>TRBJ2-7|TRBV12-5|.|many
CASVTAYEQYF
TGTGCTAGTGTTACAGCCTACGAGCAGTACTTC
>TRBJ2-7|TRBV6-1|TRBD2|.
CASGSGGDSSEQYF
TGTGCCAGCGGGAGCGGGGGCGACTCCTCCGAGCAGTACTTC
>TRBJ1-5|TRBV12-3/TRBV12-4|.|many
CASSLRVSNQPQHF
TGTGCCAGCAGTTTAAGGGTTAGCAATCAGCCCCAGCATTTT
>TRBJ1-1|TRBV11-2|.|many
CASSFRVVLNTEAFF
TGTGCCAGCAGCTTTAGGGTGGTGTTGAACACTGAAGCTTTCTTT
>TRBJ1-2|TRBV29-1|TRBD1|many
CSVTTGTGGGYTF
TGCAGCGTAACGACCGGGACAGGCGGTGGCTACACCTTC
>TRBJ2-3|TRBV10-3|.|.
CAISVDISDTQYF
TGTGCCATCAGTGTCGACATTTCCGATACGCAGTATTTT
>TRBJ1-1|TRBV7-9|.|many
CASSKEGGSTEAFF
TGTGCCAGCAGTAAGGAGGGGGGTAGCACTGAAGCTTTCTTT
>TRBJ1-6|TRBV28|.|many
CASRRGGNSPLHF
TGTGCCAGCAGACGAGGGGGGAATTCACCCCTCCACTTT
>TRBJ1-5|TRBV7-2|.|.
CASSLLAGDQPQHF
TGTGCCAGCAGCTTATTAGCCGGGGATCAGCCCCAGCATTTT
>TRBJ2-3|TRBV7-2|.|few
CASSPRTDTQYF
TGTGCCAGCAGCCCTCGAACAGATACGCAGTATTTT
>TRBJ2-3|TRBV12-3/TRBV12-4|.|few
CASSLRGSADTQYF
TGTGCCAGCAGTTTACGGGGGTCCGCGGATACGCAGTATTTT
>TRBJ1-2|TRBV7-2|TRBD1|.
CASSYRQGNYGYTF
TGTGCCAGCAGCTACAGACAGGGGAACTATGGCTACACCTTC
>TRBJ2-1|TRBV7-6|.|.
CASSLSTNNEQFF
TGTGCCAGCAGCTTAAGCACCAACAATGAGCAGTTCTTC
>TRBJ1-5|TRBV24-1|TRBD1|few
CATSAGGNQPQHF
TGTGCCACCAGTGCAGGGGGGAATCAGCCCCAGCATTTT
>TRBJ2-1|TRBV7-2|.|many
CASSLVVGEQFF
TGTGCCAGCAGCTTAGTAGTCGGGGAGCAGTTCTTC
>TRBJ2-5|TRBV10-3|.|.
CAIRDKETQYF
TGTGCCATCAGGGATAAAGAGACCCAGTACTTC
>TRBJ2-4|TRBV18|TRBD1|many
CASSPFGTDKNIQYF
TGTGCCAGCTCCCCATTCGGGACAGACAAAAACATTCAGTACTTC
>TRBJ1-2|TRBV29-1|.|many
CSVEGQNYGYTF
TGCAGCGTTGAGGGGCAGAACTATGGCTACACCTTC
>TRBJ2-1|TRBV12-3/TRBV12-4|TRBD1|many
CASSSTGGKSSYNEQFF
TGTGCCAGCAGTTCGACAGGGGGCAAGAGCTCCTACAATGAGCAGTTCTTC
>TRBJ2-4|TRBV28|.|.
CASSFPGSTNIQYF
TGTGCCAGCAGTTTCCCAGGGTCGACGAACATTCAGTACTTC
>TRBJ1-2|TRBV7-9|.|.
CASSQQAYGYTF
TGTGCCAGCAGCCAACAGGCCTATGGCTACACCTTC
>TRBJ2-1|TRBV29-1|.|.
CSGGDQGNEQFF
TGCAGCGGAGGGGACCAGGGGAATGAGCAGTTCTTC
>TRBJ2-3|TRBV25-1|.|.
CASSESGPSADTQYF
TGTGCCAGCAGTGAATCAGGGCCTAGCGCAGATACGCAGTATTTT